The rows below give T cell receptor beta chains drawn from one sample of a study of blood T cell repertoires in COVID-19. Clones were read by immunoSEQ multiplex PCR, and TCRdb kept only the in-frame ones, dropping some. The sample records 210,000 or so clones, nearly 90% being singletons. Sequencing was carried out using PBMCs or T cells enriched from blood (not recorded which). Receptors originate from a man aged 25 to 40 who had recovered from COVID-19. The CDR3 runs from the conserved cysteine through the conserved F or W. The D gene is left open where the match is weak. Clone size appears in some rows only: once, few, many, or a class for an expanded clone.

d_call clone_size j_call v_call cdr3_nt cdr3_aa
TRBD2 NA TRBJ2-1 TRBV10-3 TGTGCCATCAGTGAGTCACTAGCGGACCTCGGCGGGGAGCAGTTCTTC CAISESLADLGGEQFF
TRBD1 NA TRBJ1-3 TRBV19 TGTGCCAGTAGCCACTCGACAGGGGACAACACCATATATTTT CASSHSTGDNTIYF
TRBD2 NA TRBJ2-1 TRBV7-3 TGTGCCAGCAGTCCTAGCGGGGGCTACTACAATGAGCAGTTCTTC CASSPSGGYYNEQFF
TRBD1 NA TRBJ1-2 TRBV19 TGTGCCAGTATGCGGACAGGGGGGACCTATGGCTACACCTTC CASMRTGGTYGYTF
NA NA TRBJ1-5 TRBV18 TGTGCCAGCTCACCGCAAGGGGCGAGCAATCAGCCCCAGCATTTT CASSPQGASNQPQHF
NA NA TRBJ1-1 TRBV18 TGTGCCAGCTCGCGACAGGACACTGAAGCTTTCTTT CASSRQDTEAFF
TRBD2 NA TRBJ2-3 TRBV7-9 TGTGCCAGCAGCTTAAGGGCGGGAGGCGTTGATTTCACAGATACGCAGTATTTT CASSLRAGGVDFTDTQYF
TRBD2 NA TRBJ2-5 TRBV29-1 TGCAGCGTGGATACCGGGGGGGGGACCCAGTACTTC CSVDTGGGTQYF
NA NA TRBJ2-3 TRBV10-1 TGCGCCAGCAGCCTGATCCCGGCAGGGGGCACAGATACGCAGTATTTT CASSLIPAGGTDTQYF
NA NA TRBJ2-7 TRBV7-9 TGTGCCAGCTCCCGGGGATATCGGAATTACGAGCAGTACTTC CASSRGYRNYEQYF
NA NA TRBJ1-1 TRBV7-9 TGTGCCAGCAGCGGCCGGGATAGGAACACTGAAGCTTTCTTT CASSGRDRNTEAFF
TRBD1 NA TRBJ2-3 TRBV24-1 TGTGCCGCTGGTCCAGGGGGCAGTGTAGATACGCAGTATTTT CAAGPGGSVDTQYF
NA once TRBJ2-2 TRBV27 TGTGCCAGCAGTCCTAGCGTCTGGAGGGAGCTGTTTTTT CASSPSVWRELFF
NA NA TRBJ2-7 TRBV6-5 TGTGCCAGCAGTTACTCTGCGGCAAGCTACGAGCAGTACTTC CASSYSAASYEQYF
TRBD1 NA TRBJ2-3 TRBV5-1 TGCGCCAGCAGCTCCGGGACAGGGGGCTGGACAGATACGCAGTATTTT CASSSGTGGWTDTQYF
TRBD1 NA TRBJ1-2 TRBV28 TGTGCCAGCAGTTTCAGACAGGGCCAGGTGGGTAGCTATGGCTACACCTTC CASSFRQGQVGSYGYTF
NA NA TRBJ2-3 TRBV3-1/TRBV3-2 TGTGCCAGCAGCCCCAGGGGGGGTAGCGGGGAAGCTAGCACAGATACGCAGTATTTT CASSPRGGSGEASTDTQYF
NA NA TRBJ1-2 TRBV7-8 TGTGCCAGCAGCTTAGGGCGCAGGGTTTACGGCTACACCTTC CASSLGRRVYGYTF
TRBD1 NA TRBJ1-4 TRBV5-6 TGTGCCAGCAGCCGGGGGACAGGTGTAGGTAATGAAAAACTGTTTTTT CASSRGTGVGNEKLFF
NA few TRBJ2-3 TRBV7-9 TGTGCCAGCAGCCCACAGGGTGGACCGAAGACAGATACGCAGTATTTT CASSPQGGPKTDTQYF
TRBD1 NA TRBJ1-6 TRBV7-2 TGTGCCAGCAGCTTAGACGCGACAGGGTATAATTCACCCCTCCACTTT CASSLDATGYNSPLHF
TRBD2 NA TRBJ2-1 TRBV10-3 TGTGCCACCAAGCGGGAGGGCTCCTACAATGAGCAGTTCTTC CATKREGSYNEQFF
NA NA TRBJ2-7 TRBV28 TGTGCCAGCAGTTCGTCGACAGGTCTTTACGAGCAGTACTTC CASSSSTGLYEQYF
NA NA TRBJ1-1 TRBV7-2 TGTGCCAGCAGCTTAGACGGGTTGAGGGTAAGGACTGAAGCTTTCTTT CASSLDGLRVRTEAFF
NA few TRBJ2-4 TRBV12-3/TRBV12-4 TGTGCCAGCACCCCTACAGGCAAAAACATTCAGTACTTC CASTPTGKNIQYF
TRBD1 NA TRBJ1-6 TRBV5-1 TGCGCCAGCAGCTTGGACAGGGGCCCGGGGAATTCACCCCTCCACTTT CASSLDRGPGNSPLHF
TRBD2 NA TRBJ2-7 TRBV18 TGTGCCAGCTCACTGTCCGGGACTAGTAAGGAGTACTTC CASSLSGTSKEYF
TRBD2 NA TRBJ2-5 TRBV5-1 TGCGCCAGCAGCATCATAGCGGGAGAGGGAGAGACCCAGTACTTC CASSIIAGEGETQYF
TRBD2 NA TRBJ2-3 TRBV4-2 TGTGCCAGCAGCCAGTATTCTCCGGGACTAGCGGGGGGGTCAGATACGCAGTATTTT CASSQYSPGLAGGSDTQYF
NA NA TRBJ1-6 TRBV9 TGTGCCAGCAGCGTAGGCGGGGGCCCAATTTCACCCCTCCACTTT CASSVGGGPISPLHF